These 18 T cell receptor beta chains came from one sample sequenced in a study of CD8+ T cells in alopecia areata. RNA extraction was followed by reverse transcription into cDNA, which acted as the sequencing template. Assay used: immunoSEQ multiplex PCR; TCRdb lists only in-frame clones, some missing. The data contain roughly 140,000 clones, approximately 49% of them singletons. The starting material was CD4+ T cells sorted from blood, obtained at week 0. The origin of the receptors is a human donor with alopecia areata.

This clone has more than one count but fewer than ten. This chain uses TRBV28 with TRBJ1-1; D gene unclear. CDR1 and CDR2 from the germline V gene are MDHEN and SYDVKM. V lost 5 bases and J 1 base, leaving 11 bases between the germline ends. CDR3 length equals 14 residues. CDR3: CASSRVLGNTEAFF. CDR3 DNA: TGTGCCAGCAGTAGAGTTTTGGGGAACACTGAAGCTTTCTTT.

This chain uses TRBV28 with TRBJ1-2; tentatively, D is TRBD1 (5 bases). Germline V gene data show CDR1 as MDHEN and CDR2 as SYDVKM. Trimming left V 1 base short and J 0 bases short, with 9 bases between. This CDR3 is built from 15 residues. CDR3 coding DNA: TGTGCCAGCAGTTTATCTGGGGGTCCTAACTATGGCTACACCTTC. This translates into CASSLSGGPNYGYTF.

The chain has TRBV27 and TRBJ1-2, with D possibly TRBD1 on 6 matching bases. Trimming left V 5 bases short and J 5 bases short, with 15 bases between. CDR3 length: 14 residues. Germline V lookup: CDR1 MNHEY, CDR2 SMNVEV (reference sequence). CDR3: CASSPQGIVYGYTF. The CDR3 nucleotides are TGTGCCAGCAGTCCGCAGGGGATCGTATATGGCTACACCTTC.

V usage is TRBV7-3 and J usage is TRBJ2-3; tentative D call: TRBD2 (5 bases). The CDR3 consists of 15 residues. V lost 2 bases to trimming and J lost 0 bases, with 9 bases between them. CDR1 is SGHTA and CDR2 is FQGTGA in the germline V gene. CDR3 nucleotide sequence: TGTGCCAGCAGCTTACGCGGGCCTAGCACAGATACGCAGTATTTT. Protein sequence: CASSLRGPSTDTQYF.

The chain couples TRBV7-9 to TRBJ2-3; 8 bases line up with TRBD2. The V and J ends lost 2 bases and 2 bases, in that order; junction bases with no gene match: 3. Germline V gene lookup returns CDR1 SEHNR and CDR2 FQNEAQ (reference sequence). The CDR3 has 15 residues. DNA of the CDR3: TGTGCCAGCAGCTTAATGCGGGGGGACACAGATACGCAGTATTTT. Translated, it gives CASSLMRGDTDTQYF.

This sequence joins TRBV29-1 and TRBJ2-3; D is ambiguous. CDR3 length: 14 residues. V was pared by 2 bases and J by 1 base, with 10 bases between. Germline CDR1 reads SQVTM; CDR2 reads ANQGSEA. The CDR3 region has the DNA TGCAGCGTTGAATTGGGCGTGGGCACAGATACGCAGTATTTT. This sequence encodes CSVELGVGTDTQYF.

This sequence joins TRBV30 and TRBJ1-3; no definite D call. The CDR3 contains 14 residues. The germline CDR1 and CDR2 sequences are GTSNPN and SVGIG (reference sequence). V lost 1 base to trimming and J lost 0 bases, with 7 bases between them. In DNA, the CDR3 is TGTGCCTGGAGTGGTGGGGACTCTGGAAACACCATATATTTT. Encoded protein: CAWSGGDSGNTIYF.

The gene calls are TRBV29-1 and TRBJ2-1; TRBD2 matches at 7 bases. The CDR3 loop spans 13 amino acids. V shed 5 bases, J shed 4 bases, and the junction held 5 bases outside the gene matches. Germline V gene lookup returns CDR1 SQVTM and CDR2 ANQGSEA. This CDR3 reads CSVLEGGYNEQFF. In DNA form, the CDR3 reads TGCAGCGTTCTCGAGGGAGGGTACAATGAGCAGTTCTTC.

The J gene is TRBJ1-2, the V gene TRBV29-1; a possible D gene is TRBD1 (5 bases). Trimming pared 4 bases from V and 1 base from J, leaving 10 bases between. Germline V gene lookup returns CDR1 SQVTM and CDR2 ANQGSEA. This CDR3 region has 13 residues. The CDR3 spells CSVVIGGNYGYTF. The CDR3 bases are TGCAGCGTTGTAATCGGGGGTAACTATGGCTACACCTTC.

This clone was detected only a few times. The chain recombines TRBV29-1 with TRBJ2-3; D not certain. Germline CDR1 reads SQVTM; CDR2 reads ANQGSEA. The CDR3 is 15 amino acids. Trimming took 4 bases from V and 1 from J, leaving 15 bases between them. As DNA, the CDR3 is TGCAGCGTTGGTGGCACAATCAGTGGCACAGATACGCAGTATTTT. Encoded protein: CSVGGTISGTDTQYF.

The chain couples TRBV2 to TRBJ1-5; D is possibly TRBD1 (5 bases). In germline, CDR1 is SNHLY, CDR2 FYNNEI. V gave up 6 bases and J gave up 0 bases, with 12 bases separating them. The CDR3 spans 15 residues. The CDR3 protein is CASRPDSYSNQPQHF. The CDR3, as DNA: TGTGCCAGCAGGCCAGACAGCTATAGCAATCAGCCCCAGCATTTT. Based on the CDR3 plus reference TRBV2 and TRBJ1-5, the full variable domain is EPEVTQTPSHQVTQMGQEVILRCVPISNHLYFYWYRQILGQKVEFLVSFYNNEISEKSEIFDDQFSVERPDGSNFTLKIRSTKLEDSAMYFCASRPDSYSNQPQHFGDGTRLSIL.

The table lists this clone with a few counts. The chain is built from TRBV28 and TRBJ2-2, with 8 nucleotides matching TRBD1. CDR3 length: 15 amino acids. Trimming cost V 3 bases and J 6 bases; bases outside gene matches: 6. Germline V gene data show CDR1 as MDHEN and CDR2 as SYDVKM. CDR3 coding DNA: TGTGCCAGCAGTTTTCCGGGGACAGGCGCCGGGGAGCTGTTTTTT. The encoded protein is CASSFPGTGAGELFF.

The V call is TRBV6-1, the J call TRBJ2-3, with unresolved D. This CDR3 comprises 14 residues. The V and J ends lost 3 bases and 3 bases respectively, with 10 bases between them. Looked up from germline, CDR1 is MNHNS and CDR2 is SASEGT. As DNA, the CDR3 is TGTGCCAGCAGTGATCTTGGTGGGACAGATACGCAGTATTTT. It yields the protein CASSDLGGTDTQYF.

V gene TRBV7-9 combines with J gene TRBJ2-3; no clear D gene. V was cut by 3 bases and J by 6 bases, with 4 bases left in between. The CDR3 extends over 11 amino acids. In germline, CDR1 is SEHNR, CDR2 FQNEAQ (reference sequence). The chain's CDR3 is CASSFMDTQYF. In DNA form, the CDR3 reads TGTGCCAGCAGCTTCATGGATACGCAGTATTTT.

The rearrangement links TRBV5-4 to TRBJ2-7, with 9 bases that match TRBD2. The CDR3 is made up of 17 amino acids. The germline gives CDR1 SGHNT, CDR2 YYREEE (reference sequence). The junction had 15 bases not matched to a gene; V was cut back by 4 bases and J by 4 bases. The CDR3 DNA follows: TGTGCCAGCAGCGACAGCAGTAGCGGGAGAAGGTCGTACGAGCAGTACTTC. It encodes CASSDSSSGRRSYEQYF.

The chain couples TRBV6-5 to TRBJ2-7; no clear D. The CDR3 is 11 residues long. CDR1 and CDR2 (germline): MNHEY, SVGAGI. Trimming cost V 10 bases and J 5 bases, with 12 bases left between them. The DNA for the CDR3 is TGTGCCACCGGTCTCGAGGACGAGCAGTACTTC. Amino acid sequence: CATGLEDEQYF.

The rearrangement uses TRBV11-1 and TRBJ2-2; TRBD1 agrees at 8 bases. V was pared by 3 bases and J by 4 bases, with 4 bases of the junction left unmatched. The length of the CDR3 is 15 residues. Germline lookup yields CDR1 SGHAT and CDR2 FQDESV (reference sequence). CDR3 bases: TGTGCCAGCAGCTTTAGGGACAGGTTCACCGGGGAGCTGTTTTTT. Amino acid sequence: CASSFRDRFTGELFF.

This chain connects TRBV5-1 to TRBJ2-1, with 7 bases that match TRBD1. This CDR3 is 14 amino acids long. Germline V lookup: CDR1 SGHRS, CDR2 YFSETQ. Unmatched junction bases numbered 10, after V lost 4 bases and J lost 9 bases. For the CDR3, the DNA is TGCGCCAGCAGCCCCGGGACAGTACCGCGTGAGCAGTTCTTC. The encoded protein is CASSPGTVPREQFF. Looking up the rest from reference TRBV5-1 and TRBJ2-1 gives the full variable domain: KAGVTQTPRYLIKTRGQQVTLSCSPISGHRSVSWYQQTPGQGLQFLFEYFSETQRNKGNFPGRFSGRQFSNSRSEMNVSTLELGDSALYLCASSPGTVPREQFFGPGTRLTVL.